These 11 T cell receptor beta chains share one sample of origin, sequenced in a study of cytomegalovirus exposure and HLA in healthy donors. PCR primers comprised 60 Vbeta and 13 Jbeta primers. Produced via immunoSEQ multiplex PCR; TCRdb's table is partial and in-frame only. Of around 120,000 clones detected, roughly four fifths appear once; the ten largest clones hold over 1.5%. Sample: PBMCs. These TCRs come from a woman aged 45-59 years in good health and CMV-seronegative.

The rearrangement links TRBV7-2 to TRBJ1-4; D is possibly TRBD1 (5 bases). Germline assignment: CDR1 SGHTA and CDR2 FQGNSA. This CDR3 has 15 residues. V was shortened by 0 bases and J by 7 bases, with 12 bases between the two germline ends. DNA of the CDR3: TGTGCCAGCAGCTTAGCTGGGGCGCGCGGTGAAAAACTGTTTTTT. Its translation: CASSLAGARGEKLFF.

The chain employs TRBV5-6 and TRBJ1-5; 10 bases align to TRBD1. CDR3 length: 18 amino acids. Germline CDR1 reads SGHDT; CDR2 reads YYEEEE. Trimming at V came to 3 bases and at J to 4 bases, leaving 13 bases not matched to a gene. DNA for the CDR3: TGTGCCAGCAGCTCCTTCAAGAGACAGGGGGCGACGAATCAGCCCCAGCATTTT. It translates to CASSSFKRQGATNQPQHF.

V is TRBV7-3 and J is TRBJ2-2; 7 nucleotides align to TRBD2. The CDR3 contains 16 residues. Germline V gene lookup returns CDR1 SGHTA and CDR2 FQGTGA. Trimming at V came to 0 bases and at J to 4 bases, leaving 5 bases not matched to a gene. CDR3 region: CASSLTAGLGTGELFF. The DNA of the CDR3 is TGTGCCAGCAGCTTAACGGCTGGACTAGGCACCGGGGAGCTGTTTTTT.

The chain couples TRBV7-3 to TRBJ2-5; no clear D gene. The CDR3 consists of 13 residues. Per the germline V gene, CDR1 is SGHTA and CDR2 is FQGTGA. Trimming removed 3 bases from V and 2 bases from J, with 7 bases in between. The CDR3 spells CASSFGGQETQYF. The CDR3 nucleotides are TGTGCCAGCAGCTTCGGCGGACAAGAGACCCAGTACTTC.

The genes are TRBV15 and TRBJ2-1; 10 positions match TRBD2. The CDR3 runs 16 residues. Germline V CDR1 and CDR2: LNHNV, YYDKDF (reference sequence). V was clipped by 0 bases and J by 7 bases; unmatched bases: 6. CDR3 protein: CATSRDSPSGSNEQFF. In DNA, the CDR3 is TGTGCCACCAGCAGAGATTCGCCTAGCGGGAGTAATGAGCAGTTCTTC.

This clone has only one observation. The CDR3 here is CASSLDWTYEQYF. The CDR3 region has the DNA TGTGCCAGCTCCCTGGACTGGACTTACGAGCAGTACTTC. The V and J genes are TRBV18 and TRBJ2-7; D may be TRBD2 (5 bases). The CDR3 is made up of 13 amino acids. The V end lost 6 bases, the J end lost 4 bases, and 13 bases lay between the germline ends. CDR1 and CDR2 from the germline V gene are KGHSH and LQKENI.

CDR3 region: CASSFRPINEKLFF. CDR3 bases: TGTGCCAGCAGCTTCAGGCCGATTAATGAAAAACTGTTTTTT. This chain connects TRBV5-6 to TRBJ1-4; D not resolved. V lost 2 bases, J lost 4 bases, and 9 bases lay in between. CDR1 is SGHDT and CDR2 is YYEEEE in the germline V gene. This CDR3 is built from 14 residues.

The chain recombines TRBV6-5 with TRBJ1-1; no definite D call. CDR1 is MNHEY and CDR2 is SVGAGI in the germline V gene. The CDR3 consists of 14 residues. Between the trimmed V and J ends, which lost 2 bases and 1 base, there was a span of 8 bases. CDR3 coding DNA: TGTGCCAGCAGTTACATAGGCGGGAACACTGAAGCTTTCTTT. Its protein is CASSYIGGNTEAFF.

V usage is TRBV5-8 and J usage is TRBJ2-6; 7 bases line up with TRBD1. The CDR3 sequence is 17 residues long. The germline V gene encodes CDR1 SGHTS and CDR2 YDEGEE. V lost 2 bases to trimming and J lost 0 bases; unmatched junction nucleotides: 5. CDR3 in DNA: TGTGCCAGCAGCTTTCGGACAGGAGACTCTGGGGCCAACGTCCTGACTTTC. Protein product: CASSFRTGDSGANVLTF.

This rearrangement joins TRBV7-2 to TRBJ2-6; 10 bases agree with TRBD2. The CDR3 is made up of 18 amino acids. V shed 1 base and J 0 bases; nucleotides not matched to a gene: 3. CDR1 is SGHTA and CDR2 is FQGNSA in the germline V gene. The CDR3 region has the DNA TGTGCCAGCAGCTTAGGGGCTAGCGGGAGCTCTGGGGCCAACGTCCTGACTTTC. Encoded protein: CASSLGASGSSGANVLTF.

The chain links TRBV7-9 to TRBJ1-1; D is uncertain. This CDR3 contains 14 residues. V was trimmed by 1 base and J by 1 base, leaving 7 bases between them. Germline V gene data show CDR1 as SEHNR and CDR2 as FQNEAQ (reference sequence). The CDR3 loop reads CASSLVAGNTEAFF. DNA of the CDR3: TGTGCCAGCAGCTTAGTAGCGGGGAACACTGAAGCTTTCTTT.